The 25 T cell receptor beta chains in this list originate from one sample, sequenced in a study of blood T cell repertoires in COVID-19. Clones were read by immunoSEQ multiplex PCR, and TCRdb kept only the in-frame ones, dropping some. The sample has approximately 130,000 clones, 70% to 90% seen once; the top ten hold about 16%. Sequencing used peripheral blood. These receptors were obtained from a woman between 45 and 65 years old who had recovered from COVID-19.

V is TRBV5-1 and J is TRBJ1-4; 7 positions match TRBD1. The J segment lost 8 bases and the V segment lost 2 bases, leaving 9 bases of the junction unmatched. Per germline, CDR1 SGHRS and CDR2 YFSETQ. The CDR3 contains 15 residues. CDR3 sequence (DNA): TGCGCCAGCAGCTTCAGGGGGTCGGTGGGAGAAAAACTGTTTTTT. As protein: CASSFRGSVGEKLFF.

The chain employs TRBV27 and TRBJ2-5; 9 bases are shared with TRBD1. The CDR3 is made up of 14 amino acids. The ends lost 5 bases at V and 5 bases at J; junction bases unmatched: 6. The germline CDR1 and CDR2 sequences are MNHEY and SMNVEV (reference sequence). In DNA, the CDR3 is TGTGCCAGCAGTCACAGGGGGCTGGACGAGACCCAGTACTTC. Translating gives CASSHRGLDETQYF.

Only a few counts were recorded for this clone. V is TRBV4-3 and J is TRBJ2-1; D perhaps matches TRBD2 (6 bases). The V end lost 0 bases, the J end lost 4 bases, and 16 bases lay between the germline ends. This CDR3 is built from 17 residues. The germline V gene has CDR1 LGHNA and CDR2 YSLEER. The CDR3 bases are TGCGCCAGCAGCCAAGATGGCAGCGGGCTCGGATACAATGAGCAGTTCTTC. It codes for CASSQDGSGLGYNEQFF.

V gene TRBV14 combines with J gene TRBJ2-4; D is unclear. V lost 0 bases to trimming and J lost 0 bases, with 3 bases between them. The CDR3 has 14 residues. Germline values: CDR1 SGHDN, CDR2 FVKESK. The CDR3, as DNA: TGTGCCAGCAGCCAAGAACTAGCCAAAAACATTCAGTACTTC. This codes for CASSQELAKNIQYF. Supplemented by reference TRBV14 and TRBJ2-4, the full variable domain reads EAGVTQFPSHSVIEKGQTVTLRCDPISGHDNLYWYRRVMGKEIKFLLHFVKESKQDESGMPNNRFLAERTGGTYSTLKVQPAELEDSGVYFCASSQELAKNIQYFGAGTRLSVL.

The chain is built from TRBV19 and TRBJ1-5, with D perhaps matching TRBD1 (5 bases). The V and J ends lost 0 bases and 5 bases respectively, with 11 bases between them. Germline V gene sequence: CDR1 LNHDA, CDR2 SQIVND (reference sequence). This CDR3 is built from 15 residues. CDR3 in DNA: TGTGCCAGTAGTATAGACAGGGCCTATTATCAGCCCCAGCATTTT. This translates into CASSIDRAYYQPQHF.

The chain links TRBV15 to TRBJ2-2; 7 bases map to TRBD1. Looked up from germline, CDR1 is LNHNV and CDR2 is YYDKDF (reference sequence). The J segment lost 3 bases and the V segment lost 8 bases, leaving 6 bases of the junction unmatched. There are 14 residues in the CDR3. CDR3 sequence: CATQQGSYTGELFF. The CDR3 DNA reads TGTGCCACCCAACAGGGGTCCTACACCGGGGAGCTGTTTTTT.

The chain joins TRBV4-1 to TRBJ2-1; 14 nucleotides align to TRBD2. CDR1 is MGHRA, CDR2 YSYEKL, per germline. Trimming removed 2 bases from V and 9 bases from J; junction bases left unmatched: 9. The CDR3 sequence is 17 residues long. The CDR3 is CASSQPTTSGRGGEQFF. The CDR3 nucleotides are TGCGCCAGCAGCCAACCGACGACTAGCGGGAGGGGCGGTGAGCAGTTCTTC.

The chain joins TRBV19 to TRBJ1-2; 7 bases line up with TRBD1. The CDR3 has 14 residues. Trimming removed 5 bases from V and 6 bases from J; junction bases left unmatched: 9. Per germline, CDR1 LNHDA and CDR2 SQIVND (reference sequence). The CDR3 sequence: CASSRQGEWDGYTF. For the CDR3, the DNA is TGTGCCAGTAGTCGACAGGGAGAGTGGGATGGCTACACCTTC.

The V and J genes are TRBV30 and TRBJ2-3; 10 nucleotides match TRBD2. The CDR3 runs to 17 residues. CDR1 and CDR2 from the germline V gene are GTSNPN and SVGIG (reference sequence). Trimming removed 0 bases from V and 4 bases from J; junction bases left unmatched: 10. The CDR3 sequence: CAWSVIGLAGGSDTQYF. Here the CDR3 DNA reads TGTGCCTGGAGTGTAATTGGGTTAGCGGGGGGTTCAGATACGCAGTATTTT. Using reference TRBV30 and TRBJ2-3 for the parts outside the CDR3, the full variable domain is SQTIHQWPATLVQPVGSPLSLECTVEGTSNPNLYWYRQAAGRGLQLLFYSVGIGQISSEVPQNLSASRPQDRQFILSSKKLLLSDSGFYLCAWSVIGLAGGSDTQYFGPGTRLTVL.

The rearrangement uses TRBV5-1 and TRBJ1-2; 9 positions agree with TRBD1. Germline V gives CDR1 SGHRS, CDR2 YFSETQ. V trimming: 4 bases; J trimming: 4 bases; junction bases outside the gene matches: 5. The CDR3 runs 14 residues. The DNA of the CDR3 is TGCGCCAGCAGCCAGGGACAGGGTGGCTATGGCTACACCTTC. Translation gives CASSQGQGGYGYTF.

V is TRBV6-5 and J is TRBJ2-3, with D hard to call. This CDR3 is built from 14 residues. Per the germline V gene, CDR1 is MNHEY and CDR2 is SVGAGI. V dropped 2 bases and J dropped 0 bases, with 6 bases sitting between them. The CDR3 protein is CASSYRGSTDTQYF. CDR3 DNA: TGTGCCAGCAGTTACCGAGGTAGCACAGATACGCAGTATTTT.

V and J are TRBV6-5 and TRBJ2-2, with 8 bases aligning to TRBD1. CDR1 is MNHEY and CDR2 is SVGAGI in the germline V gene. J lost 6 bases, V lost 9 bases, and 9 bases had no gene match. The CDR3 runs to 14 residues. CDR3 loop: CASILLQGAGELFF. CDR3 bases: TGTGCCAGTATACTCTTACAGGGGGCCGGGGAGCTGTTTTTT.

This chain joins TRBV2 and TRBJ1-1, with a tentative D call TRBD1 (5 bases). There are 14 residues in the CDR3. Trimming shortened V by 8 bases and J by 0 bases, and 13 bases separated the two germline ends. Germline V gene sequence: CDR1 SNHLY, CDR2 FYNNEI. The CDR3 protein is CASSARQMNTEAFF. DNA for the CDR3: TGTGCCAGCTCGGCCAGACAGATGAACACTGAAGCTTTCTTT.

V gene TRBV6-6 combines with J gene TRBJ1-2, with 7 bases fitting TRBD1. Germline-derived CDR1 and CDR2 are MNHNY and SVGAGI (reference sequence). This CDR3 region has 13 residues. The junction had 4 bases not matched to a gene; V was cut back by 5 bases and J by 4 bases. CDR3 protein: CASSQRQGYGYTF. The CDR3 DNA sequence: TGTGCCAGCAGTCAAAGACAGGGCTATGGCTACACCTTC.

This chain connects TRBV29-1 to TRBJ2-1, with D possibly matching TRBD1 (6 bases). Trimming cost V 4 bases and J 8 bases, with 12 bases left between them. Per germline, CDR1 SQVTM and CDR2 ANQGSEA. This CDR3 is 12 amino acids long. CDR3 sequence: CSVAEGVYEQFF. CDR3 coding DNA: TGCAGCGTTGCCGAGGGGGTCTATGAGCAGTTCTTC.

This chain links TRBV7-3 with TRBJ2-3; weak D call: TRBD2 (6 bases). The CDR3 has 17 amino acids. CDR1 and CDR2 (germline): SGHTA, FQGTGA. Deletions cut 1 base from V and 0 bases from J, with 14 bases between. The CDR3 DNA is TGTGCCAGCAGCTTAAGCGGGGACGAACCTAGCACAGATACGCAGTATTTT. It yields the protein CASSLSGDEPSTDTQYF.

The chain uses TRBV5-4 and TRBJ2-1; 9 positions match TRBD2. Losses at the gene ends were 3 bases for V and 5 bases for J; bases not matched to a gene: 9. The CDR3 is made up of 16 amino acids. Germline loops: CDR1 SGHNT, CDR2 YYREEE (reference sequence). For the CDR3, the DNA is TGTGCCAGCAGCTACTTTAGCGGGAGCCAGGACAATGAGCAGTTCTTC. Translating gives CASSYFSGSQDNEQFF.

This clone was counted a few times. In DNA form, the CDR3 reads TGTGCCAGCAAATCAAGGGGGGAGGGCGGAGGAAGGCAGTTCTTC. It encodes CASKSRGEGGGRQFF. The chain joins TRBV2 to TRBJ2-1; tentative D call: TRBD2 (7 bases). Germline-derived CDR1 and CDR2 are SNHLY and FYNNEI. The V gene lost 7 bases and the J gene lost 12 bases, with 25 bases spanning the gap. The CDR3 is made up of 15 amino acids.

The rearrangement links TRBV27 to TRBJ2-1, with 13 positions matching TRBD2. CDR3 length: 16 residues. CDR1 and CDR2 (germline): MNHEY, SMNVEV (reference sequence). After removal of 5 bases from V and 14 bases from J, the junction contained 15 bases not matched to a gene. The DNA for the CDR3 is TGTGCCAGCAGTGCCGCCGGGACTAGCGGGGCAGCGGGCGAGTTCTTC. Its protein is CASSAAGTSGAAGEFF.

The chain has TRBV5-1 and TRBJ2-2; D ambiguous. Trimming shortened V by 0 bases and J by 4 bases, and 7 bases separated the two germline ends. The CDR3 spans 14 residues. CDR1 and CDR2 from the germline V gene are SGHRS and YFSETQ. CDR3 sequence reads: CASSLGFGTGELFF. For the CDR3, the DNA is TGCGCCAGCAGCTTGGGGTTCGGCACCGGGGAGCTGTTTTTT.

The chain has TRBV28 and TRBJ2-1; TRBD2 aligns across 7 bases. The junction had 6 bases not matched to a gene; V was cut back by 3 bases and J by 10 bases. Germline V gene data show CDR1 as MDHEN and CDR2 as SYDVKM. The CDR3 extends over 13 amino acids. The CDR3 protein is CASSLTPSGEQFF. CDR3 in DNA: TGTGCCAGCAGTTTGACCCCTAGCGGCGAGCAGTTCTTC.

The V and J genes are TRBV5-1 and TRBJ2-6; D is unclear. The ends were cut back, 0 bases at V and 0 bases at J, with 4 bases in the middle. CDR1 and CDR2 from the germline V gene are SGHRS and YFSETQ. This CDR3 contains 15 residues. The CDR3 loop is CASSLALSGANVLTF. For the CDR3, the DNA is TGCGCCAGCAGCTTGGCACTCTCTGGGGCCAACGTCCTGACTTTC.

V is TRBV18 and J is TRBJ2-7, with TRBD1 identical over 7 bases. CDR3 length: 16 residues. With V trimmed by 3 bases and J by 0 bases, 8 bases remained unmatched. The germline V gene has CDR1 KGHSH and CDR2 LQKENI. CDR3 in DNA: TGTGCCAGCTCACCGGCAGAGGGACAGTCCTCCTACGAGCAGTACTTC. Protein: CASSPAEGQSSYEQYF.

The chain joins TRBV2 to TRBJ1-1, with TRBD1 identical over 8 bases. This CDR3 is 13 amino acids long. The ends lost 8 bases at V and 1 base at J; junction bases unmatched: 3. Per the germline V gene, CDR1 is SNHLY and CDR2 is FYNNEI. Written as DNA, the CDR3 is TGTGCCAGCCAGGGACAGGCGAACACTGAAGCTTTCTTT. Amino acid sequence: CASQGQANTEAFF.

Here the CDR3 reads CASGGPQVRAYDGYTF. DNA for the CDR3: TGTGCTAGTGGTGGCCCACAGGTACGTGCCTATGATGGCTACACCTTC. The V call is TRBV12-5, the J call TRBJ1-2, with D possibly TRBD1 on 5 matching bases. V was shortened by 5 bases and J by 6 bases, with 22 bases between the two germline ends. The CDR3 is made up of 16 amino acids. Germline V lookup: CDR1 LGHNT, CDR2 FRNRAP. Full variable domain (remainder filled in from reference TRBV12-5 and TRBJ1-2): DARVTQTPRHKVTEMGQEVTMRCQPILGHNTVFWYRQTMMQGLELLAYFRNRAPLDDSGMPKDRFSAEMPDATLATLKIQPSEPRDSAVYFCASGGPQVRAYDGYTFGSGTRLTVV.